Presented here are 14 T cell receptor beta chains from one specimen sequenced in a study of cytomegalovirus exposure and HLA in healthy donors. Both 60 Vbeta primers and 13 Jbeta primers went into the PCR. Data came from immunoSEQ multiplex PCR; TCRdb stores just in-frame clones and leaves some out. Among approximately 130,000 clones, nearly 85% were seen once, and the ten largest hold roughly 1.1%. The material sequenced was PBMCs. The receptors come from a boy between 10 and 17 years old in good health and CMV-seronegative.

This chain joins TRBV19 and TRBJ2-1; possible D gene TRBD1, 6 bases. The germline V gene encodes CDR1 LNHDA and CDR2 SQIVND (reference sequence). Trimming cost V 8 bases and J 0 bases, with 14 bases left between them. The CDR3 contains 15 residues. CDR3: CASGPDRSSYNEQFF. DNA of the CDR3: TGTGCCAGTGGGCCTGACAGGAGCTCCTACAATGAGCAGTTCTTC.

This chain uses TRBV6-4 with TRBJ2-1; D is ambiguous. Trimming pared 3 bases from V and 0 bases from J, leaving 9 bases between. Germline values: CDR1 MRHNA, CDR2 SNTAGT. The CDR3 is 15 amino acids. CDR3 sequence (DNA): TGTGCCAGCAGTGAGGCGGAGAGCTCCTACAATGAGCAGTTCTTC. This gives the protein CASSEAESSYNEQFF.

The chain combines TRBV19 with TRBJ1-1, with D perhaps matching TRBD1 (6 bases). V lost 4 bases to trimming and J lost 3 bases, with 9 bases between them. The CDR3 covers 13 residues. Germline V gene sequence: CDR1 LNHDA, CDR2 SQIVND (reference sequence). CDR3 in DNA: TGTGCCAGTAGTAAACACAGGGACACTGAAGCTTTCTTT. Protein: CASSKHRDTEAFF.

The chain carries TRBV4-1 and TRBJ2-1, with 9 bases aligning to TRBD1. V shed 4 bases and J 5 bases; nucleotides not matched to a gene: 9. The CDR3 is 16 amino acids. Germline V gives CDR1 MGHRA, CDR2 YSYEKL. The CDR3 here is CASSPIGTGNNNEQFF. The DNA for the CDR3 is TGCGCCAGCAGCCCTATTGGGACAGGGAACAACAATGAGCAGTTCTTC.

The chain is built from TRBV10-3 and TRBJ1-1; D gene ambiguous. CDR3 length: 13 amino acids. Trimming took 2 bases from V and 3 from J, leaving 7 bases between them. From germline, CDR1 is ENHRY and CDR2 SYGVKD. CDR3 DNA: TGTGCCATCAGTGAGCTGGGAGACACTGAAGCTTTCTTT. This encodes CAISELGDTEAFF.

V and J are TRBV19 and TRBJ1-4; weak D call: TRBD1 (6 bases). The CDR3 runs 16 residues. CDR1 LNHDA and CDR2 SQIVND come from the germline V gene (reference sequence). V dropped 6 bases and J dropped 0 bases, with 14 bases sitting between them. CDR3 DNA: TGTGCCAGTAGGTTGGGAGGGGGACCAACTAATGAAAAACTGTTTTTT. Its translation: CASRLGGGPTNEKLFF.

Regarding this clone: The sample holds other DNA sequences that translate to the same CDR3. J is TRBJ2-2 and V is TRBV15, with D perhaps matching TRBD2 (5 bases). V was clipped by 0 bases and J by 1 base, with 6 bases between them. The length of the CDR3 is 15 residues. The germline V gene has CDR1 LNHNV and CDR2 YYDKDF (reference sequence). The CDR3 DNA reads as TGTGCCACCAGCAGAGATCGGGGGAACACCGGGGAGCTGTTTTTT. Translated, it gives CATSRDRGNTGELFF.

V gene TRBV10-3 combines with J gene TRBJ2-3; a possible D gene is TRBD1 (5 bases). Germline V gene sequence: CDR1 ENHRY, CDR2 SYGVKD. V dropped 6 bases and J dropped 4 bases, with 17 bases sitting between them. This CDR3 region has 15 residues. In nucleotides, the CDR3 is TGTGCCATCAGCGACCCAGGGAATATCGCAGATACGCAGTATTTT. Protein: CAISDPGNIADTQYF.

The chain joins TRBV30 to TRBJ1-3; possible D gene TRBD1, 6 bases. Germline V gives CDR1 GTSNPN, CDR2 SVGIG (reference sequence). This CDR3 is 12 amino acids long. Trimming pared 1 base from V and 7 bases from J, leaving 8 bases between. This chain's CDR3 is CAWSDQGNTIYF. The CDR3 DNA follows: TGTGCCTGGAGTGATCAGGGGAACACCATATATTTT.

The chain recombines TRBV5-1 with TRBJ2-1; 8 nucleotides line up with TRBD2. The germline CDR1 and CDR2 sequences are SGHRS and YFSETQ. CDR3 length: 16 amino acids. V trimming: 5 bases; J trimming: 7 bases; junction bases outside the gene matches: 14. The CDR3 spells CASRGDPGGLRNEQFF. In nucleotides, the CDR3 is TGCGCCAGCAGGGGGGATCCGGGAGGGTTAAGGAATGAGCAGTTCTTC.

V gene TRBV19 combines with J gene TRBJ1-2; TRBD1 is a possible D gene (6 bases). Per germline, CDR1 LNHDA and CDR2 SQIVND (reference sequence). The CDR3 loop spans 13 amino acids. The V end lost 7 bases, the J end lost 4 bases, and 13 bases lay between the germline ends. CDR3 amino acids: CASTTDRVYGYTF. DNA for the CDR3: TGTGCCAGTACCACGGACAGAGTCTATGGCTACACCTTC. Based on the CDR3 plus reference TRBV19 and TRBJ1-2, the full variable domain is DGGITQSPKYLFRKEGQNVTLSCEQNLNHDAMYWYRQDPGQGLRLIYYSQIVNDFQKGDIAEGYSVSREKKESFPLTVTSAQKNPTAFYLCASTTDRVYGYTFGSGTRLTVV.

This clone was picked up one time. The chain uses TRBV7-2 and TRBJ2-3, with a tentative D call TRBD1 (6 bases). Germline loops: CDR1 SGHTA, CDR2 FQGNSA. The length of the CDR3 is 12 residues. Trimming stripped 4 bases from V and 13 bases from J, with 15 bases between. The CDR3 bases are TGTGCCAGCAGCTCATCCGGGACAAGGAAGTATTTT. Translating it yields CASSSSGTRKYF.

V usage is TRBV19 and J usage is TRBJ2-7, with D perhaps matching TRBD2 (6 bases). V was trimmed by 6 bases and J by 0 bases, leaving 24 bases between them. The CDR3 runs to 18 residues. CDR1 is LNHDA and CDR2 is SQIVND in the germline V gene (reference sequence). CDR3 residues: CASSPGTEDYPSSYEQYF. The CDR3 nucleotides are TGTGCCAGTAGCCCCGGGACGGAGGACTACCCAAGCTCCTACGAGCAGTACTTC.

This chain uses TRBV11-1 with TRBJ2-7; a weak D match, TRBD2 (5 bases). This CDR3 is 15 amino acids long. The V end was cut by 0 bases, the J end by 2 bases, with 11 bases between. The germline gives CDR1 SGHAT, CDR2 FQDESV (reference sequence). CDR3: CASSLALAGAYEQYF. The CDR3 DNA reads as TGTGCCAGCAGCTTAGCGCTGGCCGGGGCCTACGAGCAGTACTTC.